The source of this T cell receptor beta chain is a study of T cell repertoires in cytomegalovirus infection. About the study: Carrying CMV and the relevant HLA type showed in public TCR beta signatures.

Whole-study results and caveats: Carriers of CMV plus the relevant HLA were identified by cumulative public TCR beta family frequency. The ex vivo response showed dominance by HLA-C-restricted CMV-specific TCR beta clonotypes.

TCRdb reanalysed the reads using MiXCR and keeps one entry per CDR3 protein. Altogether approximately 500,000 distinct CDR3 sequences are present, approximately 15% being singletons, with the ten largest covering roughly a quarter. Remarks on this clonotype: What it recognizes is unknown.

The germline V gene has CDR1 SGHRS and CDR2 YFSETQ. The CDR3 is 15 amino acids. The V and J ends lost 0 bases and 6 bases respectively, with 16 bases between them. The sample taken for sequencing was CD8+ T cells from PBMCs. This TCR derives from a human donor in good health (CMV status not recorded). Some clones in this sample may be carry-over from other donors' samples. The V call is TRBV5-1, the J call TRBJ2-7, with a possible D match to TRBD2 (6 bases). The CDR3 here is CASSLVNGGRIEQYF. The CDR3 bases are TGCGCCAGCAGCTTGGTTAACGGGGGAAGAATCGAGCAGTACTTC.